This T cell receptor beta chain comes out of a study of T cell responses to AZD1222 COVID-19 vaccine. Trimming pared 6 bases from V and 8 bases from J, leaving 16 bases between. The germline CDR1 and CDR2 sequences are SEHNR and FQNEAQ (reference sequence). CDR3 size: 13 residues. Sequencing used immunoSEQ multiplex PCR; TCRdb keeps in-frame clones, though not all of them. The sample carries under 200,000 clones, roughly 94% recorded once. The sequencing used peripheral blood, collected on day 0 of AZD1222 vaccination. The sequence derives from an adult in good health. The V call is TRBV7-9, the J call TRBJ1-1; perhaps TRBD1 as D (6 bases). The CDR3 DNA sequence: TGTGCCAGCAGATCCTCAGGGGAAAGGGAAGCTTTCTTT. This gives the protein CASRSSGEREAFF.